Listed below are T cell receptor beta chains from one sample, sequenced in a study of T cells after posttransplantation cyclophosphamide. Here immunoSEQ multiplex PCR was the method, and the copy in TCRdb shows in-frame clones only, minus some. The repertoire consists of fewer than 6,000 clones, with about 1.7% occurring once and the leading ten covering roughly 27%. The input for sequencing was PBMCs, taken roughly 220 days after a stem cell transplant with posttransplant cyclophosphamide. Receptors were obtained from a young adult male patient who received an allogeneic stem cell transplant from a related donor, was CMV-positive, and had no GVHD. Certain T cells may be donor cells from the graft. CDR3s include the opening cysteine and the closing phenylalanine or tryptophan. D genes are given only for firm matches. Clone sizes are given selectively: once, few, many, or a class where the clone is expanded.

d_gene: TRBD1; j_gene: TRBJ2-2; abundance: -; v_gene: TRBV27; CDR3nt: TGTGCCAGCAGTGCCCTCATCGGGACAGTCGGCACCGGGGAGCTGTTTTTT; CDR3aa: CASSALIGTVGTGELFF
d_gene: -; j_gene: TRBJ2-1; abundance: -; v_gene: TRBV6-5; CDR3nt: TGTGCCAGCAGTTACCCCCGGAGCTCCTACAATGAGCAGTTCTTC; CDR3aa: CASSYPRSSYNEQFF
d_gene: -; j_gene: TRBJ2-7; abundance: few; v_gene: TRBV28; CDR3nt: TGTGCCAGCAGTTCCACGGTCCTTGAGCAGTACTTC; CDR3aa: CASSSTVLEQYF
d_gene: TRBD1; j_gene: TRBJ2-1; abundance: -; v_gene: TRBV11-1; CDR3nt: TGTGCCAGCAGTCATAGATACGGGACAGACAATGAGCAGTTCTTC; CDR3aa: CASSHRYGTDNEQFF
d_gene: -; j_gene: TRBJ1-1; abundance: few; v_gene: TRBV6-5; CDR3nt: TGTGCCAGCAGTTACTCAGGGGTCTACACTGAAGCTTTCTTT; CDR3aa: CASSYSGVYTEAFF
d_gene: TRBD1; j_gene: TRBJ1-2; abundance: -; v_gene: TRBV4-2; CDR3nt: TGTGCCAGTGGAGAGGGGGCACGGTATGGCTACACCTTC; CDR3aa: CASGEGARYGYTF
d_gene: -; j_gene: TRBJ1-2; abundance: few; v_gene: TRBV6-5; CDR3nt: TGTGCCAGCAGGGGCGCGGGGGTTGATGGCTACACCTTC; CDR3aa: CASRGAGVDGYTF
d_gene: -; j_gene: TRBJ2-7; abundance: -; v_gene: TRBV11-2; CDR3nt: TGTGCCAGCATTTTATTTTTCAAGCAGAAGGCGGCATACGAGCAGTACTTC; CDR3aa: CASILFFKQKAAYEQYF
d_gene: -; j_gene: TRBJ2-2; abundance: -; v_gene: TRBV2; CDR3nt: TGTGCCAGCAACCCCAGGACTAACACCGGGGAGCTGTTTTTT; CDR3aa: CASNPRTNTGELFF
d_gene: TRBD1; j_gene: TRBJ2-5; abundance: few; v_gene: TRBV5-1; CDR3nt: TGCGCCAGCAGCCGACAGACAGGGTACCAAGAGACCCAGTACTTC; CDR3aa: CASSRQTGYQETQYF
d_gene: TRBD1; j_gene: TRBJ2-5; abundance: few; v_gene: TRBV11-2; CDR3nt: TGTGCCAGCAGCCTGATCAGGGGGATGGAGACCCAGTACTTC; CDR3aa: CASSLIRGMETQYF
d_gene: TRBD1; j_gene: TRBJ1-1; abundance: few; v_gene: TRBV29-1; CDR3nt: TGCAGCGCCGCTGACAGGGTAAACAGTGAAGCTTTCTTT; CDR3aa: CSAADRVNSEAFF
d_gene: TRBD2; j_gene: TRBJ2-1; abundance: -; v_gene: TRBV13; CDR3nt: TGTGCCAGCAGCCGGACTAGCGGGAGCTTCAGGGAGCAGTTCTTC; CDR3aa: CASSRTSGSFREQFF
d_gene: -; j_gene: TRBJ1-2; abundance: few; v_gene: TRBV18; CDR3nt: TGTGCCAGCTCACCACCCGGGAACCCGACTTATGGCTACACCTTC; CDR3aa: CASSPPGNPTYGYTF
d_gene: -; j_gene: TRBJ1-2; abundance: -; v_gene: TRBV25-1; CDR3nt: TGTGCCAGCAGTGAGCAGACCGGGGGTGGCTACACCTTC; CDR3aa: CASSEQTGGGYTF
d_gene: TRBD2; j_gene: TRBJ2-3; abundance: few; v_gene: TRBV6-4; CDR3nt: TGTGCCAGCAGCCCTCTAGCGGACGGACCCACAGATACGCAGTATTTT; CDR3aa: CASSPLADGPTDTQYF
d_gene: -; j_gene: TRBJ1-2; abundance: few; v_gene: TRBV19; CDR3nt: TGTGCCAGCAATAACAGGGATGGCGATGGCTACACCTTC; CDR3aa: CASNNRDGDGYTF
d_gene: TRBD1; j_gene: TRBJ1-2; abundance: -; v_gene: TRBV2; CDR3nt: TGTGCCAGCATTGGACAGGCGTTCTATGGCTACACCTTC; CDR3aa: CASIGQAFYGYTF
d_gene: TRBD1; j_gene: TRBJ2-2; abundance: few; v_gene: TRBV29-1; CDR3nt: TGCAGCGTGAATGGGCAGGGGGCGCGGACCGGGGAGCTGTTTTTT; CDR3aa: CSVNGQGARTGELFF
d_gene: -; j_gene: TRBJ1-4; abundance: few; v_gene: TRBV29-1; CDR3nt: TGCAGCTCCCTCCCGGGCGGGGGGTGGGGTGAAAAACTGTTTTTT; CDR3aa: CSSLPGGGWGEKLFF
d_gene: TRBD1; j_gene: TRBJ1-1; abundance: -; v_gene: TRBV6-5; CDR3nt: TGTGCCAGCAGTCCCGGGACAGGGGGTAGGACTGAAGCTTTCTTT; CDR3aa: CASSPGTGGRTEAFF
d_gene: TRBD1; j_gene: TRBJ1-1; abundance: few; v_gene: TRBV5-6; CDR3nt: TGTGCCAGCAGACACAGGGGGAACACTGAAGCTTTCTTT; CDR3aa: CASRHRGNTEAFF
d_gene: TRBD2; j_gene: TRBJ2-2; abundance: few; v_gene: TRBV7-3; CDR3nt: TGTGCCAGCAGCGCGACCGGGACTAGTTTCGGGGAGCTGTTTTTT; CDR3aa: CASSATGTSFGELFF
d_gene: -; j_gene: TRBJ2-7; abundance: few; v_gene: TRBV7-2; CDR3nt: TGTGCCAGCAGCTTAGTTGGGACATCGGCCTACGAGCAGTACTTC; CDR3aa: CASSLVGTSAYEQYF
d_gene: TRBD2; j_gene: TRBJ2-1; abundance: few; v_gene: TRBV29-1; CDR3nt: TGCAGCGTTAGCGGGAGGGGGTACAATGAGCAGTTCTTC; CDR3aa: CSVSGRGYNEQFF
d_gene: TRBD2; j_gene: TRBJ2-1; abundance: few; v_gene: TRBV28; CDR3nt: TGTGCCAGTATCCCCCGACTAGCGTATGAGCAGTTCTTC; CDR3aa: CASIPRLAYEQFF
d_gene: -; j_gene: TRBJ2-7; abundance: -; v_gene: TRBV28; CDR3nt: TGTGCCAGCAGTTTACGGGTTGAGCAGTACTTC; CDR3aa: CASSLRVEQYF
d_gene: -; j_gene: TRBJ2-7; abundance: few; v_gene: TRBV5-4; CDR3nt: TGTGCCAGCAGCTTTGACAGGACCACTCGGTACGAGCAGTACTTC; CDR3aa: CASSFDRTTRYEQYF
d_gene: -; j_gene: TRBJ1-2; abundance: -; v_gene: TRBV18; CDR3nt: TGTGCCAGCTCACCCGGTTACAGGGAACGAGGCTACACCTTC; CDR3aa: CASSPGYRERGYTF
d_gene: -; j_gene: TRBJ2-1; abundance: -; v_gene: TRBV27; CDR3nt: TGTGCCAGCAGTTTATTTAGCCTCCCGGGTAATGAGCAGTTCTTC; CDR3aa: CASSLFSLPGNEQFF
d_gene: TRBD1; j_gene: TRBJ1-1; abundance: -; v_gene: TRBV13; CDR3nt: TGTGCCAGCAGCCCTCCCAGACGGACAGGGTCCGCCGGAGCTTTCTTT; CDR3aa: CASSPPRRTGSAGAFF
d_gene: -; j_gene: TRBJ2-7; abundance: few; v_gene: TRBV6-5; CDR3nt: TGTGCCAGCAGTACACGGGAGAAGGACGAGCAGTACTTC; CDR3aa: CASSTREKDEQYF
d_gene: TRBD1; j_gene: TRBJ2-7; abundance: -; v_gene: TRBV6-5; CDR3nt: TGTGCCAGCAGTTACGGGACAGTCCTTCACGAGCAGTACTTC; CDR3aa: CASSYGTVLHEQYF